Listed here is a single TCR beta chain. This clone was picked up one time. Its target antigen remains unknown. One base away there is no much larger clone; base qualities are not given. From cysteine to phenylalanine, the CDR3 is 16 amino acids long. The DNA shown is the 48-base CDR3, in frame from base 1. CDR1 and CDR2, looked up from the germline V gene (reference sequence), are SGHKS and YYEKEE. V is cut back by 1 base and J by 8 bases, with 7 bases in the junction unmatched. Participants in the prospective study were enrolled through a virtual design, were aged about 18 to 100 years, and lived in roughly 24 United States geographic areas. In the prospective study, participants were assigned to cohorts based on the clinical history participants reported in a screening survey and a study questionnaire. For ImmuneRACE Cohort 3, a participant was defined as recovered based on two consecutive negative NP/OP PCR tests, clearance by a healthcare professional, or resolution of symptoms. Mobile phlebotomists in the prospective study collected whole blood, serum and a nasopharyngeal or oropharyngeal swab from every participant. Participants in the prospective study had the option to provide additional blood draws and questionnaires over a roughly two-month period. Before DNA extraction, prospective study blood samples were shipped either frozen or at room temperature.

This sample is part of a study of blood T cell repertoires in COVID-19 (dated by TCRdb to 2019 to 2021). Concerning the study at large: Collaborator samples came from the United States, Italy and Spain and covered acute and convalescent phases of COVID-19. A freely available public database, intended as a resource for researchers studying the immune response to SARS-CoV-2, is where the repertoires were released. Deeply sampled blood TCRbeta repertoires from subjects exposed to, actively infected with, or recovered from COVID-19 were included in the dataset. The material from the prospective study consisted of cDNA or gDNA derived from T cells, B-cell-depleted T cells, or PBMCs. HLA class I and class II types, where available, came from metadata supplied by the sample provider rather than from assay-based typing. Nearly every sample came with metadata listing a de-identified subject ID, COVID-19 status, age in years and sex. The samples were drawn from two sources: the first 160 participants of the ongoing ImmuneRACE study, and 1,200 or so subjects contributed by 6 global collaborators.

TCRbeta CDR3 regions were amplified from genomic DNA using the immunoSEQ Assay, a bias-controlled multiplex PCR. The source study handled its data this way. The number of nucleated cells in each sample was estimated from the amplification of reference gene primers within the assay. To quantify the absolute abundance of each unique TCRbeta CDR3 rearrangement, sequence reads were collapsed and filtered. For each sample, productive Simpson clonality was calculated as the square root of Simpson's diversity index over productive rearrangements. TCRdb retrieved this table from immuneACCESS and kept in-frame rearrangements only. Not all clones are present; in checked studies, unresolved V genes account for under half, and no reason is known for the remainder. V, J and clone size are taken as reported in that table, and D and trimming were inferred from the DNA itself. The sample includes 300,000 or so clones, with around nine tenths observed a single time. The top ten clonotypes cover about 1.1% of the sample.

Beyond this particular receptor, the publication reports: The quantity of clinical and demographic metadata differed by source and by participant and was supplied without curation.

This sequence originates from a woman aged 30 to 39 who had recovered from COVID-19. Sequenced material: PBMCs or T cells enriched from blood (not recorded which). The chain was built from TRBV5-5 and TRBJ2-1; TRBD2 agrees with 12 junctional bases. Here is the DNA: TGTGCCAGCAGCTTGAAGCTAGCGGGAGGGGTATATGAGCAGTTCTTC. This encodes CASSLKLAGGVYEQFF.